This T cell receptor beta chain appears in the sequencing data of a study of blood T cell repertoires in COVID-19. Study-level background: Material from acute and convalescent COVID-19 was sourced from the United States, Italy and Spain. PBMCs, B-cell-depleted T cells, or T cells were the source of the cDNA or gDNA that made up the material.

CDR1 and CDR2 from the germline V gene are LGHNA and YSLEER. Trimming left V 2 bases short and J 1 base short, with 8 bases between. The CDR3 has 14 residues. In the source study's methods: For nucleated cells, counts were estimated from reference gene primer amplification. Sequencing was performed with immunoSEQ multiplex PCR; in TCRdb, only in-frame clones are kept and a portion is missing. D and trimming were read from the DNA, whereas the V and J calls and clone size are those reported in that table. The sample contains about 310,000 clones, 87% of which appear only once. The chain has TRBV4-3 and TRBJ1-1; D not resolved. The clonotype was recovered from a man aged 50-59 years with active or convalescent COVID-19. Input material: peripheral blood. The CDR3 is CASSQTGGNTEAFF. The CDR3 DNA is TGCGCCAGCAGCCAAACCGGAGGGAACACTGAAGCTTTCTTT.